This T cell receptor (beta chain) comes out of a study of cytomegalovirus exposure and HLA in healthy donors. Points from the study as a whole: Most TCR beta V segments were productive about 87% or about 30% of the time in an earlier analysis.

Concerning this clone: Its antigen is still unknown.

The V end lost 5 bases, the J end lost 7 bases, and 12 bases lay between the germline ends. The CDR3 spans 13 residues. In germline, CDR1 is SNHLY, CDR2 FYNNEI. Use of 60 Vbeta and 13 Jbeta primers characterized the PCR. Profiling relied on immunoSEQ multiplex PCR, and the TCRdb table lists in-frame clones only, not all of them. The sample carries about 64,000 clones, around 74% recorded once. The rearrangement uses TRBV2 and TRBJ1-5; maybe TRBD1 (5 bases). Sequenced: PBMCs. The TCR originated in a male donor in good health and CMV-seropositive. The CDR3 DNA reads as TGTGCCAGCAGTTCAGGGATTACCCAGCCCCAGCATTTT. Translated, it gives CASSSGITQPQHF.